Listed below are T cell receptor beta chains from one sample, sequenced in a study of T cell clonotyping in hematopoietic cell transplantation. Generated by immunoSEQ multiplex PCR, the TCRdb table keeps only in-frame clones and is missing some. The sample gives more than 40,000 clones, roughly 96% of which show up once; approximately 0.9% is in the top ten. Sequencing was carried out using peripheral blood mononuclear cells. All receptors derive from a man aged 25 to 45 in good health. Some clones in this sample may be carry-over from other donors' samples. CDR3s include the opening cysteine and the closing phenylalanine or tryptophan. A D gene is named only where the DNA matches it firmly. Expanded clones are given a class, and other clones once, few, many or no size at all.

-	TRBV30	TRBJ2-3	once	CAWRSLADTQYF	TGTGCCTGGAGGTCGCTGGCAGATACGCAGTATTTT
-	TRBV5-4	TRBJ2-1	-	CASSLVGRGYNEQFF	TGTGCCAGCAGCTTGGTCGGGAGAGGGTACAATGAGCAGTTCTTC
-	TRBV9	TRBJ1-1	-	CASSPRSGSTVAFF	TGTGCCAGCAGCCCCCGGAGCGGGAGTACGGTTGCTTTCTTT
-	TRBV15	TRBJ1-2	-	CATSRDRKLRDGKWDGYTF	TGTGCCACCAGCAGAGATCGCAAGCTCAGGGACGGAAAGTGGGATGGCTACACCTTC
TRBD2	TRBV5-1	TRBJ2-3	-	CASSLGSGQDTQYF	TGCGCCAGCAGCTTGGGTAGCGGGCAAGATACGCAGTATTTT
TRBD2	TRBV9	TRBJ2-2	-	CASSVTSPGELFF	TGTGCCAGCAGCGTGACTAGCCCCGGGGAGCTGTTTTTT
-	TRBV6-5	TRBJ1-4	-	CASSYNGANEKLFF	TGTGCCAGCAGTTACAACGGGGCTAATGAAAAACTGTTTTTT
-	TRBV19	TRBJ2-6	-	CASTSFREQASFSGANVLTF	TGTGCCAGTACCTCTTTCCGGGAACAGGCGAGCTTCTCTGGGGCCAACGTCCTGACTTTC
TRBD1	TRBV27	TRBJ2-5	-	CASSSGTGGKTQYF	TGTGCCAGCAGTTCGGGGACAGGGGGAAAGACCCAGTACTTC
-	TRBV6-1	TRBJ2-5	-	CASSEGTPGGTQYF	TGTGCCAGCAGTGAGGGGACACCAGGTGGGACCCAGTACTTC
-	TRBV6-5	TRBJ1-6	-	CASSYSGGSGSPLHF	TGTGCCAGCAGTTACTCGGGCGGCAGCGGATCACCCCTCCACTTT
-	TRBV19	TRBJ2-7	-	CASSMRRTGYYEQYF	TGTGCCAGTAGTATGCGCCGAACAGGGTACTACGAGCAGTACTTC
TRBD2	TRBV6-6	TRBJ2-7	-	CASSPLGRVAYEQYF	TGTGCCAGCAGCCCCCTAGGGAGGGTTGCCTACGAGCAGTACTTC
TRBD2	TRBV27	TRBJ2-3	-	CASSLGTSGRADTQYF	TGTGCCAGCAGTTTAGGGACTAGCGGGCGAGCGGATACGCAGTATTTT
-	TRBV7-9	TRBJ1-2	-	CASSLPGDYGYTF	TGTGCCAGCAGCTTACCCGGGGACTATGGCTACACCTTC
-	TRBV29-1	TRBJ2-7	-	CSVVRGYEQYF	TGCAGCGTTGTTCGGGGCTACGAGCAGTACTTC
TRBD2	TRBV7-8	TRBJ2-3	-	CASSLRRWREREADTQYF	TGTGCCAGCAGCTTAAGAAGATGGCGGGAGAGGGAGGCAGATACGCAGTATTTT
TRBD1	TRBV11-2	TRBJ1-5	-	CASSYDRVQQPQHF	TGTGCCAGCAGCTATGACAGGGTGCAACAGCCCCAGCATTTT
TRBD1	TRBV19	TRBJ1-1	once	CASSLSRDRGRDTEAFF	TGTGCCAGTAGTTTAAGCCGGGACAGGGGGCGGGACACTGAAGCTTTCTTT
TRBD2	TRBV11-2	TRBJ2-3	-	CASSLLAGAPSTDTQYF	TGTGCCAGCAGCCTACTAGCGGGGGCCCCTAGCACAGATACGCAGTATTTT